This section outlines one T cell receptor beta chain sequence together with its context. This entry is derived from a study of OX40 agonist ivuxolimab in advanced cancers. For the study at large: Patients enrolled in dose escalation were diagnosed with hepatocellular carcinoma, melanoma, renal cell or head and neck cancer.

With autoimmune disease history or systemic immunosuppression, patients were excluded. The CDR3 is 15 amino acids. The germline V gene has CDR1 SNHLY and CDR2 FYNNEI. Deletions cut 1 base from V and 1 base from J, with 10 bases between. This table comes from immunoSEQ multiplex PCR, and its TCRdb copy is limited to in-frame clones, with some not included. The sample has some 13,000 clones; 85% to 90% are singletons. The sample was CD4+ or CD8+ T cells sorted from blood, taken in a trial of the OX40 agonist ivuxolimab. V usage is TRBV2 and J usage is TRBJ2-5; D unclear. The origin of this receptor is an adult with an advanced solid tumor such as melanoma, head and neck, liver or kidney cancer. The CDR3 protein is CASSEVTVGQETQYF. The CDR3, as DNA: TGTGCCAGCAGTGAAGTAACAGTTGGCCAAGAGACCCAGTACTTC. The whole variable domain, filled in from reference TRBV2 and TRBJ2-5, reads EPEVTQTPSHQVTQMGQEVILRCVPISNHLYFYWYRQILGQKVEFLVSFYNNEISEKSEIFDDQFSVERPDGSNFTLKIRSTKLEDSAMYFCASSEVTVGQETQYFGPGTRLLVL.